This T cell receptor beta chain was observed in a study of early T cells in non-severe SARS-CoV-2 infection (dated by TCRdb to 2020 to 2023). Background on the whole study: Bulk RNA from unsorted whole blood was used for TCR sequencing, so alpha and beta chains could not be paired. General study outcomes and caveats: VDJdb matching was skewed toward anti-spike CD8 responses, so virus-specific expansions were likely underestimated and private and CD4 specificities were missed.

Library generation was performed with 5' RACE. The instrument given in TCRdb is NextSeq 500. Unique molecular identifiers were attached to individual cDNA molecules in the TCR library protocol so that sequencing error and PCR bias could be corrected. TCR alpha and beta chains were both sequenced, and the abundances of alpha and beta sequences in each sample were closely correlated with each other. Per the original workflow: Decombinator V4 was used to perform V gene, J gene and CDR3 annotation of TCR sequences. TCRs were defined as expanded if a significant change between any two time points was detected under a Poisson model with p below 0.0001. Abundances of TCRs were expressed as counts per million after normalisation to the total number of TCRs sequenced in each sample. MAIT TCRs were defined by TRAV1-2 paired with TRAJ12, TRAJ20 or TRAJ33, and iNKT TCRs by TRAV10 paired with TRAJ18. VDJdb, accessed 1 November 2021, was searched for CMV, EBV and SARS-CoV-2 annotated TCRs, excluding TCRs annotated for multiple antigens. TCRdb's own reprocessing of the public reads used fastp at Q25 and MiXCR and kept productive beta chains. Rows are unified per CDR3 protein, each entry keeping the most common DNA and genes. TCRdb, not the original authors, processed these V and J calls. This sample comprises around 25,000 distinct CDR3 sequences, 2.9% of them detected only once. The ten largest make up approximately 0.71% of the sample.

The study was a case-control design nested within a healthcare worker cohort in London, UK, with weekly nasopharyngeal swab PCR tests and blood sampling. Between 23 and 31 March 2020, the week of the UK lockdown, healthcare workers were enrolled and then followed up weekly for as long as 16 weeks. This clonotype was recorded many times. Which antigen it targets is not known. One base away there is no much larger clone; base qualities are not given. The germline V gene sets CDR1 to SGHVS and CDR2 to FQNEAQ. The CDR3 has 18 amino acids, counting the end cysteine and phenylalanine. Only the CDR3 part of the read is kept: 54 bases, read in frame from the first base. V is trimmed back by 1 base and J by 1 base, and the junction contains 10 bases that no gene match accounts for.

This receptor was obtained from an adult who was a healthcare worker with PCR-confirmed SARS-CoV-2 infection or an uninfected control (not recorded which). The chain is made from TRBV7-8 and TRBJ2-5, and TRBD2 aligns with 9 junction nucleotides. The sequenced sample consisted of whole blood. Here is the DNA: TGTGCCAGCAGCTTAGGACCTAGCGGGACCGACCCCCAAGAGACCCAGTACTTC. Translated, it gives CASSLGPSGTDPQETQYF.